This T cell receptor (beta chain) was documented in a study of technical replicates of blood from several donors. The V segment lost 0 bases and the J segment 3 bases; nucleotides outside the gene matches: 2. Germline lookup yields CDR1 SGHKS and CDR2 YYEKEE (reference sequence). CDR3 length: 14 amino acids. The data were produced by immunoSEQ multiplex PCR, yet TCRdb's version contains in-frame clones alone and is incomplete. The data hold tens of thousands of clones, with nearly 98% observed a single time. The sequence was collected from a human donor in good health. The source material was T cells isolated from PBMCs. V usage is TRBV5-5 and J usage is TRBJ2-7; TRBD2 aligns across 8 bases. CDR3 sequence (DNA): TGTGCCAGCAGCTTGGCGGGGGGGGTCTACGAGCAGTACTTC. Residues: CASSLAGGVYEQYF.